These 17 T cell receptor beta chains were sequenced from one sample in a study of graft-versus-host responses after intestinal transplantation. Repertoires were generated with immunoSEQ multiplex PCR, while TCRdb's copy carries only in-frame clones and drops some. The sample includes about 39,000 clones, 93% of them seen just once. The sequencing here drew on PBMCs, taken nearly 750 days after intestinal transplantation. The receptors were sampled from a human patient who received an intestinal transplant, so some T cells may come from the graft donor.

The rearrangement joins TRBV7-7 to TRBJ1-4; 8 positions match TRBD1. Trimming at V came to 6 bases and at J to 8 bases, leaving 20 bases not matched to a gene. Germline CDR1 and CDR2: SSHAT and FNYEAQ (reference sequence). The CDR3 sequence is 18 residues long. The chain's CDR3 is CASSRPGQARKGPEKLFF. In DNA, the CDR3 is TGTGCCAGCAGTCGTCCGGGACAGGCGCGTAAGGGGCCAGAAAAACTGTTTTTT.

CDR3 in amino acids: CASRGTANGYTF. CDR3 sequence (DNA): TGTGCCAGCAGGGGGACGGCTAATGGCTACACCTTC. The genes are TRBV6-6 and TRBJ1-2, with D maybe TRBD1 (5 bases). The V end was cut by 6 bases, the J end by 6 bases, with 11 bases between. The germline gives CDR1 MNHNY, CDR2 SVGAGI (reference sequence). The CDR3 is made up of 12 amino acids.

In nucleotides, the CDR3 is TGTGCCCACACGAGCGGGACGGGGACCTACGAGCAGTACTTC. Its translation is CAHTSGTGTYEQYF. The genes are TRBV30 and TRBJ2-7, with TRBD2 matching 7 bases. Germline V gene lookup returns CDR1 GTSNPN and CDR2 SVGIG (reference sequence). V trimming: 8 bases; J trimming: 2 bases; junction bases outside the gene matches: 12. The CDR3 contains 14 residues.

The J gene is TRBJ2-1, the V gene TRBV6-1; possibly TRBD2 for D (5 bases). CDR3 length: 12 amino acids. Germline V gives CDR1 MNHNS, CDR2 SASEGT. V lost 7 bases and J lost 11, with 15 bases in between. CDR3 nucleotide sequence: TGTGCCAGCACCGGAACTAGTCCCAAGCAGTTCTTC. This encodes CASTGTSPKQFF.

This chain joins TRBV30 and TRBJ2-5, with D unclear. The V gene lost 3 bases and the J gene lost 2 bases, with 7 bases spanning the gap. The V gene's germline CDR1 is GTSNPN and CDR2 SVGIG (reference sequence). CDR3 length: 12 residues. The chain's CDR3 is CAWSGQQETQYF. The CDR3 coding sequence is TGTGCCTGGAGCGGGCAGCAAGAGACCCAGTACTTC. The complete variable domain, with remaining parts taken from reference TRBV30 and TRBJ2-5, reads SQTIHQWPATLVQPVGSPLSLECTVEGTSNPNLYWYRQAAGRGLQLLFYSVGIGQISSEVPQNLSASRPQDRQFILSSKKLLLSDSGFYLCAWSGQQETQYFGPGTRLLVL.

The chain combines TRBV10-3 with TRBJ2-7, with 11 bases lining up with TRBD1. The germline V gene has CDR1 ENHRY and CDR2 SYGVKD. V lost 5 bases and J lost 6; bases outside the gene matches: 12. The CDR3 loop spans 16 amino acids. Written as DNA, the CDR3 is TGTGCCATCAGTCCCACCGTGGGACAGGGGGTGTTCGAGCAGTACTTC. Amino acid sequence: CAISPTVGQGVFEQYF.

The genes are TRBV9 and TRBJ2-4, with D maybe TRBD2 (5 bases). This CDR3 is built from 14 residues. Trimming stripped 3 bases from V and 9 bases from J, with 16 bases between. From germline, CDR1 is SGDLS and CDR2 YYNGEE. The CDR3 DNA follows: TGTGCCAGCAGCGCCGGAACGAGCGGCGGCATTCAGTACTTC. This gives the protein CASSAGTSGGIQYF.

The chain joins TRBV18 to TRBJ1-1; no reliable D call. The CDR3 is 15 residues long. The V end lost 0 bases, the J end lost 0 bases, and 8 bases lay between the germline ends. Germline V CDR1 and CDR2: KGHSH, LQKENI. In DNA, the CDR3 is TGTGCCAGCTCACCACCTGGGCCTCTGAACACTGAAGCTTTCTTT. Protein sequence: CASSPPGPLNTEAFF.

J is TRBJ2-3 and V is TRBV19, with 8 bases fitting TRBD1. The CDR3 runs 16 residues. V dropped 5 bases and J dropped 2; count of bases not matched to a gene: 9. In germline, CDR1 is LNHDA, CDR2 SQIVND (reference sequence). DNA for the CDR3: TGTGCCAGTAGTGACCCGGGACAGGACTACACAGATACGCAGTATTTT. Translated, it gives CASSDPGQDYTDTQYF.

This clone is a singleton in its sample. The chain uses TRBV2 and TRBJ2-7; 16 bases are shared with TRBD2. Per the germline V gene, CDR1 is SNHLY and CDR2 is FYNNEI. CDR3 length equals 17 residues. J was trimmed by 2 bases and V by 6 bases; bases with no gene match: 7. The CDR3 loop is CASRKGLAGGNPYEQYF. CDR3 DNA: TGTGCCAGCAGGAAGGGACTAGCGGGGGGGAATCCCTACGAGCAGTACTTC.

The chain couples TRBV6-5 to TRBJ1-3; unclear D gene. CDR3 length equals 14 residues. Trimming pared 4 bases from V and 0 bases from J, leaving 7 bases between. The germline gives CDR1 MNHEY, CDR2 SVGAGI. The CDR3 DNA follows: TGTGCCAGCAGTTGGACGGACTCTGGAAACACCATATATTTT. Its protein product is CASSWTDSGNTIYF.

The V and J genes are TRBV2 and TRBJ2-3; D is perhaps TRBD2 (6 bases). The germline gives CDR1 SNHLY, CDR2 FYNNEI. Trimming shortened V by 4 bases and J by 2 bases, and 10 bases separated the two germline ends. The CDR3 runs to 14 residues. The CDR3 protein is CASSGGDHTDTQYF. CDR3 nucleotides: TGTGCCAGCAGTGGGGGGGACCACACAGATACGCAGTATTTT.

This chain links TRBV13 with TRBJ1-6; D unclear. The CDR3 length is 16 residues. Germline values: CDR1 PRHDT, CDR2 FYEKMQ (reference sequence). Trimming pared 4 bases from V and 11 bases from J, leaving 21 bases between. The CDR3 here is CASSSRERVSSPPLHF. The CDR3 DNA is TGTGCCAGCAGCTCCAGAGAGAGGGTGTCAAGCCCACCCCTCCACTTT.

This rearrangement joins TRBV14 to TRBJ2-1; 7 bases align to TRBD1. Unmatched junction bases numbered 8, after V lost 6 bases and J lost 3 bases. The germline V gene has CDR1 SGHDN and CDR2 FVKESK. The CDR3 runs 15 residues. CDR3 amino acids: CASSLRQGVYNEQFF. The CDR3 region has the DNA TGTGCCAGCAGTCTTAGACAGGGCGTCTACAATGAGCAGTTCTTC.

The chain is built from TRBV6-5 and TRBJ2-1; D is possibly TRBD1 or TRBD2 (5 bases each). The CDR3 totals 14 residues. Germline V gene sequence: CDR1 MNHEY, CDR2 SVGAGI. Trimming took 1 base from V and 8 from J, leaving 12 bases between them. The CDR3 loop reads CASSYWGLGDEQFF. The CDR3 DNA sequence: TGTGCCAGCAGTTACTGGGGTCTGGGGGATGAGCAGTTCTTC.

V usage is TRBV19 and J usage is TRBJ2-3; 10 positions agree with TRBD1. Germline CDR1 LNHDA, CDR2 SQIVND (reference sequence). After removal of 1 base from V and 4 bases from J, the junction contained 11 bases not matched to a gene. The CDR3 is 18 amino acids. The CDR3 reads CASSIGTLGTGAPDTQYF. The CDR3 coding sequence is TGTGCCAGTAGTATAGGCACTTTGGGGACAGGGGCCCCAGATACGCAGTATTTT.

V and J are TRBV28 and TRBJ1-1, with D uncertain. Between the trimmed V and J ends, which lost 6 bases and 0 bases, there was a span of 17 bases. The CDR3 runs 16 residues. CDR1 and CDR2 (germline): MDHEN, SYDVKM. As DNA, the CDR3 is TGTGCCAGCAGACCCTTATATCGGCCTATGAACACTGAAGCTTTCTTT. Its protein product is CASRPLYRPMNTEAFF.